These 8 T cell receptor beta chains share one sample of origin, sequenced in a study of vaccination effects on CD4 cells after COVID-19. The table came from immunoSEQ multiplex PCR; TCRdb's copy has only in-frame clones and leaves some out. This sample has about 20,000 clones, with nearly 75% found just once. Pools of viral peptides were used by the ViraFEST assay to expand antigen-specific CD4+ T cells ahead of sequencing. The culture ran for about 11 days, and then CD4+ T cells were isolated. Documented for the person is a PCR-confirmed SARS-CoV-2 infection occurring between March and December 2020. Their specific antigens are unknown. The sample was CD4+ T cells from PBMCs cultured with a peptide pool, taken before COVID-19 vaccination. The receptors were sampled from a human donor who had a prior SARS-CoV-2 infection.

The genes are TRBV9 and TRBJ2-5, with TRBD2 identical over 9 bases. Trimming cost V 4 bases and J 1 base; bases outside gene matches: 5. CDR1 is SGDLS, CDR2 YYNGEE, per germline. This CDR3 region has 15 residues. CDR3 in amino acids: CASSPGTSLQETQYF. CDR3 nucleotides: TGTGCCAGCAGCCCGGGGACTAGCCTCCAAGAGACCCAGTACTTC.

The genes are TRBV18 and TRBJ2-6; D gene unclear. The CDR3 totals 18 residues. Trimming took 3 bases from V and 0 from J, leaving 15 bases between them. The germline gives CDR1 KGHSH, CDR2 LQKENI. CDR3 residues: CASSPRPSSISGANVLTF. CDR3 coding DNA: TGTGCCAGCTCACCCAGGCCCTCGTCAATCTCTGGGGCCAACGTCCTGACTTTC. The whole variable domain, remainder taken from reference TRBV18 and TRBJ2-6, is NAGVMQNPRHLVRRRGQEARLRCSPMKGHSHVYWYRQLPEEGLKFMVYLQKENIIDESGMPKERFSAEFPKEGPSILRIQQVVRGDSAAYFCASSPRPSSISGANVLTFGAGSRLTVL.

This chain links TRBV5-1 with TRBJ2-7; D call uncertain. This CDR3 region has 12 residues. The germline V gene has CDR1 SGHRS and CDR2 YFSETQ. V lost 3 bases and J 5 bases, leaving 9 bases between the germline ends. CDR3 nucleotide sequence: TGCGCCAGCAGCTCGACGTTGGACGAGCAGTACTTC. Translation gives CASSSTLDEQYF.

The chain combines TRBV19 with TRBJ1-1; the match to TRBD1 covers 7 bases. Unmatched junction bases numbered 6, after V lost 2 bases and J lost 0 bases. The CDR3 loop spans 16 amino acids. Germline values: CDR1 LNHDA, CDR2 SQIVND (reference sequence). CDR3 residues: CASSIIRGGVNTEAFF. CDR3 bases: TGTGCCAGTAGTATAATACGAGGGGGCGTGAACACTGAAGCTTTCTTT.

V gene TRBV7-9 combines with J gene TRBJ2-7; TRBD1 agrees at 7 bases. CDR1 and CDR2 from the germline V gene are SEHNR and FQNEAQ (reference sequence). Trimming took 5 bases from V and 4 from J; bases not matched to a gene: 8. This CDR3 has 14 amino acids. Written as DNA, the CDR3 is TGTGCCAGCAGCCAAGACAGGGATAGTTACGAGCAGTACTTC. Its translation: CASSQDRDSYEQYF.

The rearrangement uses TRBV29-1 and TRBJ2-5; TRBD2 aligns across 11 bases. The J segment lost 4 bases and the V segment lost 6 bases, leaving 10 bases of the junction unmatched. The germline V gene has CDR1 SQVTM and CDR2 ANQGSEA. The CDR3 spans 15 residues. The CDR3 loop reads CSVVTSGGFGETQYF. The CDR3 DNA reads TGCAGCGTAGTTACTAGCGGGGGATTCGGAGAGACCCAGTACTTC. Together with reference TRBV29-1 and TRBJ2-5, the CDR3 gives the full variable domain: SAVISQKPSRDICQRGTSLTIQCQVDSQVTMMFWYRQQPGQSLTLIATANQGSEATYESGFVIDKFPISRPNLTFSTLTVSNMSPEDSSIYLCSVVTSGGFGETQYFGPGTRLLVL.

The chain combines TRBV18 with TRBJ1-2, with D unclear. The CDR3 sequence is 14 residues long. Germline CDR1 reads KGHSH; CDR2 reads LQKENI. The ends were cut back, 0 bases at V and 4 bases at J, with 9 bases in the middle. CDR3 sequence: CASSPPEQIYGYTF. The CDR3 nucleotides are TGTGCCAGCTCACCACCGGAACAGATCTATGGCTACACCTTC.

V is TRBV4-1 and J is TRBJ2-2; D remains unclear. CDR1 is MGHRA and CDR2 is YSYEKL in the germline V gene. This CDR3 is 14 amino acids long. The V and J ends lost 2 bases and 6 bases respectively, with 10 bases between them. CDR3 protein: CASSQTKAAGELFF. The CDR3 DNA reads as TGCGCCAGCAGCCAAACAAAGGCCGCCGGGGAGCTGTTTTTT.